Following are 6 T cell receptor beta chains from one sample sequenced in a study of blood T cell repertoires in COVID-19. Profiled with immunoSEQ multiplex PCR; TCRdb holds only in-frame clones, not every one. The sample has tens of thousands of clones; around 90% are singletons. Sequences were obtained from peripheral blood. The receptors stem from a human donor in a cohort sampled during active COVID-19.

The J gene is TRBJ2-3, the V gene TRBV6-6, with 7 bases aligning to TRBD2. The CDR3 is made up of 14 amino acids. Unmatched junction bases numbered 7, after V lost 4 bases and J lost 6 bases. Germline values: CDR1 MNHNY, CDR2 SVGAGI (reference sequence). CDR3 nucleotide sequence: TGTGCCAGCAGTTCCTCAGTCGGGGGGGATACGCAGTATTTT. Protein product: CASSSSVGGDTQYF.

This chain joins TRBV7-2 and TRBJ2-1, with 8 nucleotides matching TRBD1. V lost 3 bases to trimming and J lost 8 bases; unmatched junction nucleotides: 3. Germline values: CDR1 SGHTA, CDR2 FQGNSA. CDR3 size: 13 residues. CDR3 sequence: CASSFLQGDEQFF. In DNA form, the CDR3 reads TGTGCCAGCAGCTTCCTACAGGGGGATGAGCAGTTCTTC.

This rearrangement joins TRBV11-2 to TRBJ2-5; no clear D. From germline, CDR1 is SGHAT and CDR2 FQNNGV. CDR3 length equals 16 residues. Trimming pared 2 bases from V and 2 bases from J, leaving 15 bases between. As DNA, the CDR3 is TGTGCCAGCAGCTTATCCAGAGGATTGCCTCAAGAGACCCAGTACTTC. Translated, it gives CASSLSRGLPQETQYF.

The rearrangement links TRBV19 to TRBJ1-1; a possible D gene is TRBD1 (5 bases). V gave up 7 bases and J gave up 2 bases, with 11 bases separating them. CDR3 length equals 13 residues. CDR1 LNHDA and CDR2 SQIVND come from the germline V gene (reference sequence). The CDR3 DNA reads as TGTGCCAGTACAGGGACTGCTAACACTGAAGCTTTCTTT. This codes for CASTGTANTEAFF.

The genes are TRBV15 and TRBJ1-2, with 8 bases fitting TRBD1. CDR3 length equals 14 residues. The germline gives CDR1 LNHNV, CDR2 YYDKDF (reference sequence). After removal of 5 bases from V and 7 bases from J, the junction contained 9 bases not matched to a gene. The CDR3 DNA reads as TGTGCCACCAGCGCTAGGCAGGGGGCCCTTGGCTACACCTTC. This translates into CATSARQGALGYTF.

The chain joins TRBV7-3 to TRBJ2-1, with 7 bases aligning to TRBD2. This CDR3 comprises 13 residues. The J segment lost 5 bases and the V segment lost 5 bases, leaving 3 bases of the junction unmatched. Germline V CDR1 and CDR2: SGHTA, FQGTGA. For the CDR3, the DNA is TGTGCCAGCAGCCAGGGAGGGAACAATGAGCAGTTCTTC. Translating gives CASSQGGNNEQFF.